This is a list of T cell receptor beta chains from one sample in a study of T cells after posttransplantation cyclophosphamide. This table comes from immunoSEQ multiplex PCR, and its TCRdb copy is limited to in-frame clones, with some not included. The sample records 890 or so clones, roughly half being singletons. The input for sequencing was CD8+ T cells sorted from blood, taken after allogeneic stem cell transplant with posttransplant cyclophosphamide. Every receptor here comes from a female patient aged 60 to 70 who received an allogeneic stem cell transplant from a related donor and was CMV-positive. A subset of T cells may come from the graft donor. CDR3s include the opening cysteine and the closing phenylalanine or tryptophan. D genes are given only for firm matches. Clone sizes are given selectively: once, few, many, or a class where the clone is expanded.

cdr3_length	clone_size	j_call	d_call	v_call	cdr3_aa	cdr3_nt
16	.	TRBJ1-5	.	TRBV10-3	CAISESGPAGEQPQHF	TGTGCCATCAGTGAGTCAGGTCCGGCAGGGGAACAGCCCCAGCATTTT
15	once	TRBJ2-3	.	TRBV7-2	CASSLVGGRLDTQYF	TGTGCCAGCAGCTTAGTTGGGGGCCGATTGGATACGCAGTATTTT
13	.	TRBJ1-5	.	TRBV30	CAWSQQGAQPQHF	TGTGCCTGGAGTCAGCAGGGTGCTCAGCCCCAGCATTTT
14	.	TRBJ2-1	.	TRBV4-2	CASSLERAGNEQFF	TGTGCCAGCAGCTTAGAGCGGGCAGGGAATGAGCAGTTCTTC
15	few	TRBJ2-5	.	TRBV2	CASSEGPSFGETQYF	TGTGCCAGCAGTGAAGGCCCCTCCTTCGGGGAGACCCAGTACTTC
17	.	TRBJ1-5	TRBD1	TRBV14	CASSHQDRGGDNQPQHF	TGTGCCAGCAGCCATCAGGACAGGGGGGGGGACAATCAGCCCCAGCATTTT
15	.	TRBJ1-6	TRBD1	TRBV19	CASSMLTGSGSPLHF	TGTGCCAGTAGTATGCTGACAGGGTCGGGGTCACCCCTCCACTTT
11	few	TRBJ1-2	.	TRBV6-1	CASSPLFGYTF	TGTGCCAGCAGCCCCCTATTTGGCTACACCTTC
13	.	TRBJ2-1	TRBD1	TRBV6-4	CASGQGAYNEQFF	TGTGCCAGCGGACAGGGGGCCTACAATGAGCAGTTCTTC
15	.	TRBJ2-3	TRBD2	TRBV10-2	CASSGLAGGLDTQYF	TGCGCCAGCAGTGGACTAGCGGGGGGGCTAGATACGCAGTATTTT
13	.	TRBJ2-3	.	TRBV2	CASGGLITDTQYF	TGTGCCAGCGGGGGACTCATCACAGATACGCAGTATTTT
15	.	TRBJ2-1	TRBD2	TRBV6-4	CASSDSRGGYPEQFF	TGTGCCAGCAGTGACTCTCGGGGAGGGTATCCTGAGCAGTTCTTC